Listed below are T cell receptor beta chains from one sample, sequenced in a study of early T cells in non-severe SARS-CoV-2 infection. TCRdb itself ran the 5' RACE reads through MiXCR, one entry per CDR3 protein. The sample lists 50,000 to 55,000 distinct CDR3 sequences; around a tenth were seen once. The sequenced material came from whole blood. Every receptor here comes from an adult who was a healthcare worker with PCR-confirmed SARS-CoV-2 infection or an uninfected control (not recorded which). Both conserved end residues are part of each CDR3. A D gene is named only where the DNA matches it firmly. Not every row has a clone size; where given, it reads once, few, many or a size class.

size,V,J,D,CDR3,DNA
many,TRBV11-2,TRBJ1-2,.,CASSLSGDGYGYTF,TGTGCCAGCAGCTTATCGGGGGACGGCTATGGCTACACCTTC
many,TRBV3-1,TRBJ1-2,.,CASSPGTGNYGYTF,TGTGCCAGCAGCCCCGGGACGGGTAACTATGGCTACACCTTC
few,TRBV29-1,TRBJ2-1,.,CSVGTQVYNEQFF,TGCAGCGTGGGGACACAGGTTTACAATGAGCAGTTCTTC
many,TRBV7-2,TRBJ2-2,.,CASSSRVLTGTGELFF,TGTGCCAGCAGCTCCCGGGTCCTAACGGGAACCGGGGAGCTGTTTTTT
.,TRBV27,TRBJ2-6,.,CASRGYSGANVLTF,TGTGCCAGCAGGGGGTACTCTGGGGCCAACGTCCTGACTTTC
many,TRBV6-1,TRBJ1-5,.,CASSLREGNQPQHF,TGTGCCAGCAGTCTTAGGGAGGGTAATCAGCCCCAGCATTTT
many,TRBV7-9,TRBJ2-3,TRBD2,CASSLSLGTSGGSTDTQYF,TGTGCCAGCAGCCTCTCACTCGGGACTAGCGGAGGTAGCACAGATACGCAGTATTTT
many,TRBV11-2,TRBJ1-1,.,CASRSLGNTEAFF,TGTGCCAGCAGGTCGTTAGGGAACACTGAAGCTTTCTTT
many,TRBV6-6,TRBJ1-1,.,CASSPFGGTEAFF,TGTGCCAGCAGCCCCTTTGGTGGGACTGAAGCTTTCTTT
many,TRBV29-1,TRBJ2-1,.,CSVKTGKVQNEQFF,TGCAGCGTCAAGACAGGAAAAGTGCAAAATGAGCAGTTCTTC
few,TRBV11-2,TRBJ2-1,.,CASSLDIGARDEQFF,TGTGCCAGCAGCTTAGATATCGGGGCCAGGGATGAGCAGTTCTTC
many,TRBV10-3,TRBJ2-6,.,CAITRSPTSGANVLTF,TGTGCCATCACCCGATCACCAACCTCTGGGGCCAACGTCCTGACTTTC
.,TRBV5-6,TRBJ2-2,.,CASSPARYRDTGELFF,TGTGCCAGCAGCCCAGCCCGTTACAGGGACACCGGGGAGCTGTTTTTT
many,TRBV6-2/TRBV6-3,TRBJ2-1,.,CASGAWKGGPDEQFF,TGTGCCAGCGGGGCCTGGAAAGGAGGGCCGGATGAGCAGTTCTTC
few,TRBV7-8,TRBJ2-2,TRBD2,CASSMTSGANTGELFF,TGTGCCAGCAGCATGACTAGCGGGGCGAACACCGGGGAGCTGTTTTTT
.,TRBV20-1,TRBJ2-6,.,CSAGGSGANVLTF,TGCAGTGCAGGGGGCTCTGGGGCCAACGTCCTGACTTTC
many,TRBV6-1,TRBJ2-5,TRBD1,CASRLRTGHQYF,TGTGCCAGCAGACTGAGGACAGGGCACCAGTACTTC
.,TRBV4-3,TRBJ2-2,.,CASSQDLSPIITGELFF,TGCGCCAGCAGCCAAGATCTCTCTCCGATCATTACCGGGGAGCTGTTTTTT
many,TRBV12-3/TRBV12-4,TRBJ2-2,.,CASSHTTGELFF,TGTGCCAGCAGCCATACCACCGGGGAGCTGTTTTTT
.,TRBV5-1,TRBJ2-7,.,CASSLGGVSSYEQYF,TGCGCCAGCAGCTTGGGGGGCGTAAGCTCCTACGAGCAGTACTTC
.,TRBV7-2,TRBJ2-3,TRBD1,CASSLQGAPGDTQYF,TGTGCCAGCAGCTTACAGGGGGCACCTGGGGATACGCAGTATTTT
.,TRBV6-6,TRBJ1-2,TRBD1,CASSFPGTEYGYTF,TGTGCCAGCAGTTTCCCCGGGACAGAATATGGCTACACCTTC
few,TRBV5-1,TRBJ1-2,.,CASSLAGEGYTF,TGCGCCAGCAGCTTGGCAGGGGAAGGCTACACCTTC
many,TRBV3-1,TRBJ2-1,.,CASSQDWGQSYNEQFF,TGTGCCAGCAGCCAAGATTGGGGCCAGTCCTACAATGAGCAGTTCTTC
many,TRBV11-2,TRBJ1-4,.,CASSWRPSSSEKLFF,TGTGCCAGCAGCTGGAGACCAAGTTCTAGCGAAAAACTGTTTTTT
many,TRBV5-1,TRBJ2-7,TRBD1,CASSLTAGGGYEQYF,TGCGCCAGCAGCTTGACGGCAGGGGGCGGATACGAGCAGTACTTC
many,TRBV6-1,TRBJ2-1,.,CASRGADEQFF,TGTGCCAGCAGGGGGGCAGATGAGCAGTTCTTC
many,TRBV4-3,TRBJ1-2,.,CASSQGLAYGYTF,TGCGCCAGCAGCCAAGGTCTGGCCTATGGCTACACCTTC
.,TRBV6-5,TRBJ2-4,TRBD1,CASRMTGIVNIQYF,TGTGCCAGCAGAATGACAGGGATAGTAAACATTCAGTACTTC
many,TRBV9,TRBJ1-5,.,CASNPGERGQPQHF,TGTGCCAGCAATCCAGGGGAGAGGGGGCAGCCCCAGCATTTT
few,TRBV7-3,TRBJ1-3,.,CASSLDGNTIYF,TGTGCCAGCAGCTTAGACGGAAACACCATATATTTT
many,TRBV6-5,TRBJ1-4,.,CASSRGPGEKLFF,TGTGCCAGCAGCCGCGGACCGGGGGAAAAACTGTTTTTT
many,TRBV20-1,TRBJ2-5,.,CSARGDLGSQETQYF,TGCAGTGCTAGAGGGGACTTAGGGAGCCAAGAGACCCAGTACTTC
.,TRBV11-3,TRBJ2-1,.,CASSLGVNSANEQFF,TGTGCCAGCAGCTTAGGAGTCAACAGCGCCAATGAGCAGTTCTTC
many,TRBV10-3,TRBJ2-1,TRBD2,CAISELAGGYNEQFF,TGTGCCATCAGTGAACTAGCGGGGGGTTACAATGAGCAGTTCTTC
few,TRBV6-2/TRBV6-3,TRBJ1-1,.,CASSFGGVWTEAFF,TGTGCCAGCAGTTTCGGGGGGGTTTGGACTGAAGCTTTCTTT
many,TRBV12-3/TRBV12-4,TRBJ2-4,.,CASSREGKENIQYF,TGTGCCAGCAGCCGTGAGGGGAAGGAAAACATTCAGTACTTC
.,TRBV29-1,TRBJ2-4,TRBD2,CSVTIAGVLAKNIQYF,TGCAGCGTGACTATAGCGGGAGTGTTGGCCAAAAACATTCAGTACTTC
few,TRBV28,TRBJ2-3,TRBD2,CASKAGVVGTQYF,TGTGCCAGCAAAGCGGGAGTTGTGGGTACGCAGTATTTT
many,TRBV29-1,TRBJ2-7,TRBD1,CSVTGQEGDEQYF,TGCAGCGTTACGGGACAGGAAGGGGACGAGCAGTACTTC
many,TRBV30,TRBJ2-7,TRBD2,CAWRSGGSSYEQYF,TGTGCCTGGAGAAGCGGGGGAAGCTCCTACGAGCAGTACTTC
many,TRBV12-3/TRBV12-4,TRBJ2-5,TRBD1,CASSANRGKETQYF,TGTGCCAGCAGCGCAAACAGGGGGAAAGAGACCCAGTACTTC
.,TRBV4-2,TRBJ2-1,.,CASSQDNEQFF,TGTGCCAGCAGCCAAGACAATGAGCAGTTCTTC
few,TRBV29-1,TRBJ2-1,TRBD2,CSSRLAGGKGGQFF,TGCAGCTCCCGACTAGCGGGAGGAAAGGGAGGGCAGTTCTTC
.,TRBV6-2/TRBV6-3,TRBJ1-1,.,CASRDTLNTEAFF,TGTGCCAGCAGAGACACTTTGAACACTGAAGCTTTCTTT
many,TRBV9,TRBJ2-7,.,CASSYSQMGYEQYF,TGTGCCAGCAGCTATTCACAAATGGGCTACGAGCAGTACTTC
many,TRBV5-1,TRBJ1-4,TRBD1,CASSGGTGNEKLFF,TGCGCCAGCAGCGGAGGGACAGGGAATGAAAAACTGTTTTTT
many,TRBV7-3,TRBJ2-2,.,CASSPDVVGGELFF,TGTGCCAGCAGCCCCGATGTGGTTGGTGGGGAGCTGTTTTTT
.,TRBV7-6,TRBJ2-7,TRBD2,CASSLEAGAYEQYF,TGTGCCAGCAGCTTAGAAGCGGGGGCCTACGAGCAGTACTTC
many,TRBV29-1,TRBJ2-5,TRBD2,CSVGASGRLETQYF,TGCAGCGTTGGCGCTAGCGGGAGGTTAGAGACCCAGTACTTC
few,TRBV7-9,TRBJ1-2,.,CASRSGVDYGYTF,TGTGCCAGCCGTTCAGGGGTTGACTATGGCTACACCTTC
many,TRBV10-2,TRBJ2-3,TRBD2,CASRAGGALTDTQYF,TGCGCCAGCAGGGCCGGGGGGGCACTCACAGATACGCAGTATTTT
many,TRBV4-3,TRBJ2-1,.,CASSQGFRGGNEQFF,TGCGCCAGCAGCCAAGGGTTTAGAGGGGGGAATGAGCAGTTCTTC
few,TRBV20-1,TRBJ2-1,.,CSARVERGFSDEQFF,TGCAGTGCTAGAGTTGAACGGGGGTTCAGCGATGAGCAGTTCTTC